This entry is about one TCR beta chain. Some clones are missing from TCRdb's copy, which holds only in-frame ones; the method was immunoSEQ multiplex PCR. The data contain 40,000 to 60,000 clones, almost 95% of them singletons. J gave up 12 bases and V 6 bases, and 11 bases lay outside the gene matches. Germline CDR1 reads MNHNS; CDR2 reads SASEGT. The CDR3 length is 13 residues. These data belong to a study of T cell changes during pregnancy in multiple sclerosis. J is TRBJ2-1 and V is TRBV6-1, with 7 bases that match TRBD2. The sequence was collected from a female donor with multiple sclerosis, enrolled in a pregnancy study. The sample was CD4+ T cells from peripheral blood mononuclear cells, taken in the third trimester of pregnancy. This chain's CDR3 is CASRRESGGAQFF. The CDR3 nucleotides read TGTGCCAGCAGAAGGGAGTCGGGGGGAGCGCAGTTCTTC.